Presented here are 5 T cell receptor beta chains from one specimen sequenced in a study of neurological immune-mediated disorders (dated by TCRdb to about 2019). The library was made by 5' RACE. The sample was run on an Illumina HiSeq 2500. In-frame beta chains were kept once TCRdb had trimmed the public reads at Q25 with fastp and called clones with MiXCR. Duplicate CDR3 protein sequences are folded into a single record with the most common DNA and genes. This sample lists approximately 85,000 distinct CDR3 sequences; around 14% were detected once. The ten largest clones capture 5% of the sample. This sample's time point label indicates: longitudinal time-point 2. Sample: PBMCs. All receptors derive from a female donor with HTLV-1-associated myelopathy (HAM/TSP).

This clonotype was counted at least ten times. The J gene is TRBJ1-5, the V gene TRBV28; D gene uncertain. V was shortened by 7 bases and J by 6 bases, with 13 bases between the two germline ends. The CDR3 loop spans 13 amino acids. Germline-derived CDR1 and CDR2 are MDHEN and SYDVKM. The CDR3 loop is CASNQVGPQPQHF. The CDR3 DNA is TGTGCCAGCAACCAGGTGGGCCCTCAGCCCCAGCATTTT.

The chain carries TRBV5-1 and TRBJ2-1; TRBD1 might be the D (6 bases). Per the germline V gene, CDR1 is SGHRS and CDR2 is YFSETQ. The CDR3 extends over 16 amino acids. V lost 5 bases, J lost 0 bases, and 15 bases lay in between. CDR3 protein: CASRRRDTSSYNEQFF. CDR3 DNA sequence: TGCGCCAGCAGACGACGGGACACGAGCTCCTACAATGAGCAGTTCTTC.

This clonotype was counted at least ten times. The chain is built from TRBV20-1 and TRBJ2-2; D unresolved. CDR1 and CDR2 from the germline V gene are DFQATT and SNEGSKA (reference sequence). The CDR3 totals 13 residues. The ends were cut back, 4 bases at V and 0 bases at J, with 6 bases in the middle. This CDR3 reads CSATITNTGELFF. The CDR3 region has the DNA TGCAGTGCTACAATTACGAACACCGGGGAGCTGTTTTTT.

In this sample, this clonotype turned up a few times. This sequence joins TRBV5-1 and TRBJ2-2; D is uncertain. The V end lost 0 bases, the J end lost 1 base, and 7 bases lay between the germline ends. Germline V CDR1 and CDR2: SGHRS, YFSETQ. This CDR3 has 15 residues. CDR3 in amino acids: CASSLEALNTGELFF. In DNA form, the CDR3 reads TGCGCCAGCAGCTTGGAAGCCCTGAACACCGGGGAGCTGTTTTTT.

This rearrangement joins TRBV7-2 to TRBJ2-3; TRBD2 matches 9 bases. The V gene end was trimmed by 6 bases and the J gene end by 6 bases; junction bases not matched to a gene: 4. The CDR3 sequence is 13 residues long. From germline, CDR1 is SGHTA and CDR2 FQGNSA. The CDR3 loop reads CASRAGGMDTQYF. The CDR3 DNA reads TGTGCCAGCAGGGCGGGGGGGATGGATACGCAGTATTTT.